The 32 T cell receptor beta chains below were found in one sample sequenced in a study of T cell changes during pregnancy in multiple sclerosis. The method was immunoSEQ multiplex PCR; TCRdb's version includes in-frame clones alone and lacks a portion of them. Found here are approximately 88,000 clones, just under 95% of them singletons; the top ten hold over 3.5%. The starting material was peripheral blood, obtained in the first trimester of pregnancy. All receptors come from a female donor with multiple sclerosis, enrolled in a pregnancy study.

V gene TRBV6-5 combines with J gene TRBJ1-2; 7 nucleotides align to TRBD1. This CDR3 comprises 16 residues. Germline CDR1 is MNHEY and CDR2 is SVGAGI. V shed 2 bases and J 5 bases; nucleotides not matched to a gene: 11. The CDR3 DNA reads as TGTGCCAGCAGTTACGGCATTAAGGGCAGGGGGTATGGCTACACCTTC. It encodes CASSYGIKGRGYGYTF.

This chain joins TRBV30 and TRBJ2-7; D unclear. The V and J ends lost 4 bases and 0 bases respectively, with 4 bases between them. The CDR3 sequence is 11 residues long. In germline, CDR1 is GTSNPN, CDR2 SVGIG (reference sequence). CDR3 in amino acids: CAWTDSYEQYF. The CDR3 DNA sequence: TGTGCCTGGACAGACTCCTACGAGCAGTACTTC. The variable domain in full, with the rest retrieved from reference TRBV30 and TRBJ2-7, is SQTIHQWPATLVQPVGSPLSLECTVEGTSNPNLYWYRQAAGRGLQLLFYSVGIGQISSEVPQNLSASRPQDRQFILSSKKLLLSDSGFYLCAWTDSYEQYFGPGTRLTVT.

The chain uses TRBV29-1 and TRBJ1-2; D might be TRBD1 (6 bases). Per the germline V gene, CDR1 is SQVTM and CDR2 is ANQGSEA. V lost 7 bases to trimming and J lost 4 bases, with 16 bases between them. The CDR3 has 13 residues. The CDR3 sequence is CSASNREPYGYTF. CDR3 DNA sequence: TGCAGCGCCAGCAACAGGGAACCCTATGGCTACACCTTC. Drawing the rest from reference TRBV29-1 and TRBJ1-2, the complete variable domain is SAVISQKPSRDICQRGTSLTIQCQVDSQVTMMFWYRQQPGQSLTLIATANQGSEATYESGFVIDKFPISRPNLTFSTLTVSNMSPEDSSIYLCSASNREPYGYTFGSGTRLTVV.

V gene TRBV5-4 combines with J gene TRBJ1-3, with unresolved D. CDR1 and CDR2 from the germline V gene are SGHNT and YYREEE (reference sequence). Trimming shortened V by 0 bases and J by 3 bases, and 4 bases separated the two germline ends. The CDR3 totals 13 residues. The CDR3 loop is CASSLGRGNTIYF. As DNA, the CDR3 is TGTGCCAGCAGCTTGGGTCGTGGAAACACCATATATTTT. Full variable domain (rest looked up from reference TRBV5-4 and TRBJ1-3): ETGVTQSPTHLIKTRGQQVTLRCSSQSGHNTVSWYQQALGQGPQFIFQYYREEENGRGNFPPRFSGLQFPNYSSELNVNALELDDSALYLCASSLGRGNTIYFGEGSWLTVV.

V is TRBV15 and J is TRBJ2-7; a possible D gene is TRBD2 (5 bases). V lost 2 bases and J 0 bases, leaving 14 bases between the germline ends. Looked up from germline, CDR1 is LNHNV and CDR2 is YYDKDF (reference sequence). This CDR3 comprises 16 residues. The CDR3 bases are TGTGCCACCAGCAGACACGGACTGACGGGCTCCTACGAGCAGTACTTC. Translating gives CATSRHGLTGSYEQYF.

This clone showed up just a few times. The rearrangement joins TRBV30 to TRBJ1-1, with D perhaps matching TRBD1 (6 bases). Trimming left V 4 bases short and J 0 bases short, with 15 bases between. CDR3 length: 15 residues. Germline loops: CDR1 GTSNPN, CDR2 SVGIG (reference sequence). Here the CDR3 reads CAWIGQNFMNTEAFF. The CDR3 DNA reads TGTGCCTGGATTGGACAGAACTTCATGAACACTGAAGCTTTCTTT. Full variable domain (rest looked up from reference TRBV30 and TRBJ1-1): SQTIHQWPATLVQPVGSPLSLECTVEGTSNPNLYWYRQAAGRGLQLLFYSVGIGQISSEVPQNLSASRPQDRQFILSSKKLLLSDSGFYLCAWIGQNFMNTEAFFGQGTRLTVV.

The gene calls are TRBV11-2 and TRBJ2-2; perhaps TRBD2 as D (5 bases). The CDR3 contains 13 residues. V lost 8 bases and J 5 bases, leaving 12 bases between the germline ends. The germline V gene encodes CDR1 SGHAT and CDR2 FQNNGV. CDR3 sequence: CASEREGTGELFF. The DNA of the CDR3 is TGTGCCAGCGAACGAGAGGGTACCGGGGAGCTGTTTTTT.

V usage is TRBV5-6 and J usage is TRBJ2-3; D ambiguous. The CDR3 has 14 amino acids. V was pared by 0 bases and J by 4 bases, with 9 bases between. Germline V gives CDR1 SGHDT, CDR2 YYEEEE. The CDR3 here is CASSLGLVADTQYF. The CDR3 region has the DNA TGTGCCAGCAGCTTGGGGCTAGTCGCAGATACGCAGTATTTT.

This chain links TRBV19 with TRBJ2-7; D unclear. From germline, CDR1 is LNHDA and CDR2 SQIVND (reference sequence). The CDR3 totals 13 residues. Trimming cost V 6 bases and J 5 bases, with 14 bases left between them. CDR3 DNA sequence: TGTGCCAGTAGCAGGAACCACCCCGACGAGCAGTACTTC. Its translation is CASSRNHPDEQYF.

V gene TRBV23-1 combines with J gene TRBJ2-7; tentative D call: TRBD2 (6 bases). TRBV23-1 is an open reading frame whose function is uncertain. The CDR3 runs to 16 residues. Deletions cut 2 bases from V and 1 base from J, with 15 bases between. The DNA for the CDR3 is TGCGCCAGCAGTCAACCGGGGGACGGGGAATCCTACGAGCAGTACTTC. It translates to CASSQPGDGESYEQYF.

V and J are TRBV7-8 and TRBJ1-6; maybe TRBD1 (5 bases). CDR1 is SGHVS and CDR2 is FQNEAQ in the germline V gene. This CDR3 comprises 15 residues. Trimming shortened V by 5 bases and J by 9 bases, and 17 bases separated the two germline ends. The CDR3 DNA is TGTGCCAGCAGCCCAACGGGACTTTACGGTTCACCCCTCCACTTT. Encoded protein: CASSPTGLYGSPLHF. Variable domain in full (rest from reference TRBV7-8 and TRBJ1-6): GAGVSQSPRYKVAKRGQDVALRCDPISGHVSLFWYQQALGQGPEFLTYFQNEAQLDKSGLPSDRFFAERPEGSVSTLKIQRTQQEDSAVYLCASSPTGLYGSPLHFGNGTRLTVT.

J is TRBJ2-7 and V is TRBV27, with 9 bases that match TRBD1. The CDR3 is made up of 15 amino acids. V was clipped by 5 bases and J by 2 bases; unmatched bases: 7. In germline, CDR1 is MNHEY, CDR2 SMNVEV (reference sequence). The CDR3: CASSLGRQGAYEQYF. The DNA of the CDR3 is TGTGCCAGCAGTCTAGGGAGACAGGGGGCCTACGAGCAGTACTTC.

V usage is TRBV6-6 and J usage is TRBJ2-1; 7 bases agree with TRBD2. CDR3 length: 15 amino acids. V gave up 2 bases and J gave up 0 bases; unmatched junction bases: 1. Germline V gene lookup returns CDR1 MNHNY and CDR2 SVGAGI (reference sequence). DNA of the CDR3: TGTGCCAGCAGTTACGAGCGGGGCTCCTACAATGAGCAGTTCTTC. Translation gives CASSYERGSYNEQFF.

This rearrangement joins TRBV5-1 to TRBJ1-1; 8 bases agree with TRBD1. V trimming: 2 bases; J trimming: 0 bases; junction bases outside the gene matches: 6. The CDR3 is 16 amino acids. Germline V gene lookup returns CDR1 SGHRS and CDR2 YFSETQ. Here the CDR3 DNA reads TGCGCCAGCAGCTTTGACAGGGGCGAAATGAACACTGAAGCTTTCTTT. The encoded protein is CASSFDRGEMNTEAFF. Combining the CDR3 with reference TRBV5-1 and TRBJ1-1 gives the whole variable domain KAGVTQTPRYLIKTRGQQVTLSCSPISGHRSVSWYQQTPGQGLQFLFEYFSETQRNKGNFPGRFSGRQFSNSRSEMNVSTLELGDSALYLCASSFDRGEMNTEAFFGQGTRLTVV.

V and J are TRBV10-2 and TRBJ1-5; D unclear. V was cut by 1 base and J by 3 bases, with 10 bases left in between. This CDR3 is 15 amino acids long. The germline gives CDR1 WSHSY, CDR2 SAAADI. In nucleotides, the CDR3 is TGCGCCAGCAGTGAGTTTGGAGGGCACAATCAGCCCCAGCATTTT. This translates into CASSEFGGHNQPQHF.

This chain connects TRBV4-1 to TRBJ1-6, with D perhaps TRBD1 (6 bases). The CDR3 runs 17 residues. The germline V and J ends were trimmed by 2 bases and 3 bases, with 14 bases remaining between them. The germline gives CDR1 MGHRA, CDR2 YSYEKL. CDR3 nucleotides: TGCGCCAGCAGCCAATATCCACAGGGTTTCTATAATTCACCCCTCCACTTT. The encoded protein is CASSQYPQGFYNSPLHF.

This clone was picked up one time. The chain combines TRBV13 with TRBJ1-2; possibly TRBD1 for D (5 bases). The CDR3 contains 13 residues. Trimming shortened V by 8 bases and J by 3 bases, and 13 bases separated the two germline ends. Germline-derived CDR1 and CDR2 are PRHDT and FYEKMQ (reference sequence). CDR3 region: CASSQGSHYGYTF. The CDR3 DNA reads as TGTGCCAGCTCTCAGGGAAGTCACTATGGCTACACCTTC. Combining the CDR3 with reference TRBV13 and TRBJ1-2 gives the whole variable domain AAGVIQSPRHLIKEKRETATLKCYPIPRHDTVYWYQQGPGQDPQFLISFYEKMQSDKGSIPDRFSAQQFSDYHSELNMSSLELGDSALYFCASSQGSHYGYTFGSGTRLTVV.

The gene calls are TRBV5-1 and TRBJ1-2; D unclear. Germline CDR1 and CDR2: SGHRS and YFSETQ. The CDR3 consists of 19 residues. The V end lost 4 bases, the J end lost 4 bases, and 29 bases lay between the germline ends. The CDR3 loop is CASSTRGLVGSRIFYGYTF. DNA of the CDR3: TGCGCCAGCAGCACCCGTGGACTAGTTGGGTCTCGTATTTTCTATGGCTACACCTTC.

V and J are TRBV6-1 and TRBJ2-3; the match to TRBD2 covers 9 bases. Germline values: CDR1 MNHNS, CDR2 SASEGT. The CDR3 is made up of 15 amino acids. Trimming removed 3 bases from V and 1 base from J; junction bases left unmatched: 2. In DNA, the CDR3 is TGTGCCAGCAGTGAGGTAGCGGGGGGCACAGATACGCAGTATTTT. Protein: CASSEVAGGTDTQYF.

This sequence joins TRBV28 and TRBJ2-2; 8 nucleotides match TRBD1. This CDR3 is built from 15 residues. CDR1 is MDHEN, CDR2 SYDVKM, per germline. V was clipped by 4 bases and J by 3 bases; unmatched bases: 4. Here the CDR3 reads CASSSGQGDTGELFF. CDR3 DNA sequence: TGTGCCAGCAGTTCCGGACAGGGCGACACCGGGGAGCTGTTTTTT.

This clone was found a few times. In DNA, the CDR3 is TGTGCCAGCAGCTTGACAGGGGATCCTGAAGCTTTCTTT. It yields the protein CASSLTGDPEAFF. The chain couples TRBV5-5 to TRBJ1-1, with 7 positions matching TRBD1. Germline V CDR1 and CDR2: SGHKS, YYEKEE (reference sequence). The J segment lost 6 bases and the V segment lost 1 base, leaving 3 bases of the junction unmatched. The CDR3 consists of 13 residues. The full variable domain, in which reference TRBV5-5 and TRBJ1-1 provide the parts outside the CDR3, is DAGVTQSPTHLIKTRGQQVTLRCSPISGHKSVSWYQQVLGQGPQFIFQYYEKEERGRGNFPDRFSARQFPNYSSELNVNALLLGDSALYLCASSLTGDPEAFFGQGTRLTVV.

This rearrangement joins TRBV7-8 to TRBJ1-1, with TRBD1 as a possible D gene (5 bases). The germline gives CDR1 SGHVS, CDR2 FQNEAQ. The CDR3 has 14 amino acids. V lost 1 base and J 1 base, leaving 7 bases between the germline ends. This chain's CDR3 is CASSLVGGNTEAFF. CDR3 DNA sequence: TGTGCCAGCAGCTTAGTCGGGGGGAACACTGAAGCTTTCTTT.

The chain combines TRBV10-3 with TRBJ2-1; 10 nucleotides line up with TRBD1. Per germline, CDR1 ENHRY and CDR2 SYGVKD. The junction had 6 bases not matched to a gene; V was cut back by 6 bases and J by 7 bases. This CDR3 has 14 amino acids. As DNA, the CDR3 is TGTGCCATCAGGCCGGGACAGGGGTGGAATGAGCAGTTCTTC. It encodes CAIRPGQGWNEQFF.

The V call is TRBV6-6, the J call TRBJ1-1; no clear D gene. The germline CDR1 and CDR2 sequences are MNHNY and SVGAGI (reference sequence). This CDR3 region has 14 residues. Trimming left V 6 bases short and J 3 bases short, with 14 bases between. For the CDR3, the DNA is TGTGCCAGCAGGGCGCGGGGTATGTACACTGAAGCTTTCTTT. As protein: CASRARGMYTEAFF.

The V call is TRBV5-1, the J call TRBJ1-1, with D possibly matching TRBD1 (6 bases). CDR1 and CDR2 (germline): SGHRS, YFSETQ. The germline V and J ends were trimmed by 4 bases and 0 bases, with 16 bases remaining between them. CDR3 length: 16 residues. DNA for the CDR3: TGCGCCAGCAGCACGGGGGGGGCGAGGTTGAACACTGAAGCTTTCTTT. It specifies CASSTGGARLNTEAFF.

The chain couples TRBV19 to TRBJ2-5, with D possibly matching TRBD2 (6 bases). The CDR3 consists of 15 residues. Trimming pared 2 bases from V and 1 base from J, leaving 11 bases between. CDR1 is LNHDA, CDR2 SQIVND, per germline (reference sequence). CDR3 residues: CASSITGLSQETQYF. The CDR3 coding sequence is TGTGCCAGTAGTATAACAGGACTATCCCAAGAGACCCAGTACTTC.

This chain connects TRBV5-4 to TRBJ1-2, with D perhaps TRBD1 (5 bases). Germline V gene data show CDR1 as SGHNT and CDR2 as YYREEE (reference sequence). V was shortened by 3 bases and J by 2 bases, with 14 bases between the two germline ends. The CDR3 loop spans 15 amino acids. The CDR3 DNA follows: TGTGCCAGCAGCTCGCGACAGAGTCTAAACTATGGCTACACCTTC. Protein: CASSSRQSLNYGYTF.

In nucleotides, the CDR3 is TGTGCCAGCAGCTTAGTCGTCCCCCTGAACACTGAAGCTTTCTTT. Protein product: CASSLVVPLNTEAFF. The chain is built from TRBV7-9 and TRBJ1-1; the D is unclear. The CDR3 totals 15 residues. With 1 base removed from V and 0 bases from J, the gap between germline ends came to 9 bases. CDR1 SEHNR and CDR2 FQNEAQ come from the germline V gene (reference sequence).

The chain is built from TRBV19 and TRBJ1-6, with no clear D. CDR1 LNHDA and CDR2 SQIVND come from the germline V gene (reference sequence). The germline V and J ends were trimmed by 4 bases and 6 bases, with 19 bases remaining between them. This CDR3 has 17 residues. CDR3 in DNA: TGTGCCAGTAGTAGAGGAGAGGGAGGGTTCAGTAATTCACCCCTCCACTTT. Translated: CASSRGEGGFSNSPLHF.

The chain combines TRBV10-3 with TRBJ2-2, with D perhaps TRBD2 (5 bases). The CDR3 totals 15 residues. Germline CDR1 ENHRY, CDR2 SYGVKD. V lost 3 bases to trimming and J lost 5 bases, with 13 bases between them. The CDR3 sequence is CAISDTSGNTGELFF. CDR3 DNA sequence: TGTGCCATCAGTGATACCAGCGGCAATACCGGGGAGCTGTTTTTT.

V and J are TRBV18 and TRBJ1-5, with D perhaps matching TRBD1 (6 bases). Germline CDR1 reads KGHSH; CDR2 reads LQKENI. V lost 3 bases, J lost 4 bases, and 13 bases lay in between. The CDR3 has 15 amino acids. Here the CDR3 reads CASSPVRGRNQPQHF. The CDR3 DNA reads as TGTGCCAGCTCACCGGTCAGGGGCCGGAATCAGCCCCAGCATTTT.

The rearrangement joins TRBV27 to TRBJ1-3, with no clear D. Trimming left V 4 bases short and J 2 bases short, with 6 bases between. CDR1 is MNHEY, CDR2 SMNVEV, per germline (reference sequence). The CDR3 spans 13 residues. The CDR3 DNA follows: TGTGCCAGCAGTTCTCCCCCTGGAAACACCATATATTTT. This sequence encodes CASSSPPGNTIYF.